Listed below are T cell receptor beta chains from one sample, sequenced in a study of control samples from healthy donors and cancer patients. Measured with immunoSEQ multiplex PCR; TCRdb has only the in-frame clones, and not every one. The data show about 170,000 clones, 85% to 95% seen once. Material: blood. All receptors come from a woman aged 55-69 years in good health. CDR3s include the opening cysteine and the closing phenylalanine or tryptophan. A D gene is named only where the DNA matches it firmly.

>TRBV4-3|TRBJ2-1|TRBD2
CASSQLAGDYNEQFF
TGCGCCAGCAGCCAACTAGCGGGGGATTACAATGAGCAGTTCTTC
>TRBV12-3/TRBV12-4|TRBJ2-5|-
CASSLRGAETQYF
TGTGCCAGCAGTTTACGGGGGGCAGAGACCCAGTACTTC
>TRBV12-3/TRBV12-4|TRBJ2-2|TRBD2
CASSRARGGGLFF
TGTGCCAGCAGTAGGGCGCGGGGGGGCGGGCTGTTTTTT
>TRBV6-5|TRBJ1-6|-
CASMEGNSPLHF
TGTGCCAGTATGGAGGGTAATTCACCCCTCCACTTT
>TRBV6-2/TRBV6-3|TRBJ1-1|-
CASSSILRGRVNTEAFF
TGTGCCAGCAGTTCCATTCTAAGGGGCAGAGTTAACACTGAAGCTTTCTTT
>TRBV20-1|TRBJ1-2|-
CSAGIAGYTF
TGCAGTGCTGGAATCGCAGGCTACACCTTC
>TRBV5-1|TRBJ1-2|TRBD1
CASSLELGQTNYGYTF
TGCGCCAGCAGCTTGGAGTTGGGACAGACTAACTATGGCTACACCTTC
>TRBV12-3/TRBV12-4|TRBJ1-6|-
CASSQGNSPLHF
TGTGCCAGCAGCCAGGGTAATTCACCCCTCCACTTT
>TRBV6-6|TRBJ1-6|-
CASIQAGQGNSPLHF
TGTGCCAGCATCCAAGCGGGGCAGGGTAACTCACCCCTCCACTTT
>TRBV27|TRBJ1-2|-
CASSFRGYGYTF
TGTGCCAGCAGTTTCCGAGGATATGGCTACACCTTC
>TRBV20-1|TRBJ1-3|-
CSASPVLTGNTIYF
TGCAGTGCTAGTCCGGTCCTGACAGGAAACACCATATATTTT
>TRBV6-1|TRBJ1-4|-
CASSERGEKLFF
TGTGCCAGCAGTGAAAGGGGTGAAAAACTGTTTTTT
>TRBV7-3|TRBJ2-1|-
CASSPIGADEQFF
TGTGCCAGCAGCCCAATCGGAGCGGATGAGCAGTTCTTC
>TRBV7-9|TRBJ1-5|TRBD1
CASSFTTGQGVQPQHF
TGTGCCAGCAGCTTCACAACCGGACAGGGAGTTCAGCCCCAGCATTTT
>TRBV4-3|TRBJ2-7|-
CASSQEYSTYEQYF
TGCGCCAGCAGCCAAGAATATTCAACCTACGAGCAGTACTTC
>TRBV6-2/TRBV6-3|TRBJ1-4|-
CASSSVATNEKLFF
TGTGCCAGCAGTTCAGTGGCAACTAATGAAAAACTGTTTTTT
>TRBV9|TRBJ1-4|-
CASSVGTDEKLFF
TGTGCCAGCAGCGTAGGGACGGATGAAAAACTGTTTTTT
>TRBV2|TRBJ1-6|-
CASSEGLSNSPLHF
TGTGCCAGCAGTGAAGGCCTGAGCAATTCACCCCTCCACTTT
>TRBV4-3|TRBJ2-2|-
CASSQDQAHTGELFF
TGCGCCAGCAGCCAAGATCAGGCCCACACCGGGGAGCTGTTTTTT
>TRBV13|TRBJ2-7|-
CASSLNKYEQYF
TGTGCCAGCAGCTTAAACAAGTACGAGCAGTACTTC